The 21 T cell receptor beta chains reported below all come from one sample, sequenced in a study of blood T cell repertoires in COVID-19. Assay used: immunoSEQ multiplex PCR; TCRdb lists only in-frame clones, some missing. Of hundreds of thousands of clones in the sample, approximately 86% were seen once. Sequenced: peripheral blood. The receptors originated from a woman in her twenties or thirties who had recovered from COVID-19.

In this sample, this clone turned up once. The chain recombines TRBV4-1 with TRBJ2-7; 11 bases map to TRBD1. CDR3 length: 15 amino acids. The ends lost 3 bases at V and 2 bases at J; junction bases unmatched: 3. The germline V gene has CDR1 MGHRA and CDR2 YSYEKL. CDR3 loop: CASSQRTGGTYEQYF. The DNA of the CDR3 is TGCGCCAGCAGCCAGAGGACAGGGGGCACCTACGAGCAGTACTTC.

CDR3 loop: CASSPQVATGYNEQFF. CDR3 in DNA: TGTGCCAGCAGCCCCCAGGTTGCGACAGGGTACAATGAGCAGTTCTTC. The chain combines TRBV14 with TRBJ2-1; TRBD1 aligns across 7 bases. Germline trimming cut 4 bases from V and 4 bases from J; bases unmatched to any gene: 10. The germline V gene has CDR1 SGHDN and CDR2 FVKESK. The CDR3 sequence is 16 residues long. Filled out from reference TRBV14 and TRBJ2-1, the complete variable domain reads EAGVTQFPSHSVIEKGQTVTLRCDPISGHDNLYWYRRVMGKEIKFLLHFVKESKQDESGMPNNRFLAERTGGTYSTLKVQPAELEDSGVYFCASSPQVATGYNEQFFGPGTRLTVL.

The J gene is TRBJ2-7, the V gene TRBV6-5, with 8 bases lining up with TRBD1. The CDR3 has 15 amino acids. Trimming removed 6 bases from V and 5 bases from J; junction bases left unmatched: 12. Germline values: CDR1 MNHEY, CDR2 SVGAGI. CDR3 coding DNA: TGTGCCAGCAGACCGGACAGGGACAAAGGTCACGAGCAGTACTTC. This translates into CASRPDRDKGHEQYF.

V usage is TRBV9 and J usage is TRBJ1-6; 7 bases line up with TRBD1. The CDR3 has 16 amino acids. With 4 bases clipped from V and 4 bases from J, the junction kept 8 bases outside the gene matches. CDR1 is SGDLS and CDR2 is YYNGEE in the germline V gene. The CDR3 loop is CASSPGQRNYNSPLHF. Here the CDR3 DNA reads TGTGCCAGCAGCCCGGGACAGAGGAATTATAATTCACCCCTCCACTTT.

The chain joins TRBV14 to TRBJ1-1; tentatively, D is TRBD1 (6 bases). V lost 0 bases and J lost 4, with 9 bases in between. This CDR3 contains 14 residues. The germline V gene encodes CDR1 SGHDN and CDR2 FVKESK. The CDR3 is CASSQDQGFTEAFF. The CDR3 bases are TGTGCCAGCAGCCAAGACCAGGGGTTCACTGAAGCTTTCTTT. Based on the CDR3 plus reference TRBV14 and TRBJ1-1, the full variable domain is EAGVTQFPSHSVIEKGQTVTLRCDPISGHDNLYWYRRVMGKEIKFLLHFVKESKQDESGMPNNRFLAERTGGTYSTLKVQPAELEDSGVYFCASSQDQGFTEAFFGQGTRLTVV.

V gene TRBV3-1 (or the pseudogene TRBV3-2) combines with J gene TRBJ2-7; weak D call: TRBD2 (5 bases). V dropped 1 base and J dropped 4 bases, with 5 bases sitting between them. This CDR3 has 12 amino acids. Germline V gene data show CDR1 as LGHDT and CDR2 as YNNKEL (reference sequence). The CDR3 protein is CASSQAGYEQYF. CDR3 in DNA: TGTGCCAGCAGCCAAGCGGGATACGAGCAGTACTTC.

This chain links TRBV5-1 with TRBJ2-1; 9 positions match TRBD2. The CDR3 sequence is 19 residues long. The V and J ends lost 4 bases and 0 bases, in that order; junction bases with no gene match: 14. Germline V gene sequence: CDR1 SGHRS, CDR2 YFSETQ. In nucleotides, the CDR3 is TGCGCCAGCAGCCTGGGTCTAGCGGGGCGGATGAGCTCCTACAATGAGCAGTTCTTC. Its translation is CASSLGLAGRMSSYNEQFF.

The CDR3, as DNA: TGTGCCAGCAGCCAAGGGGGTAGCGGGAGAGGGGATGAGCAGTTCTTC. Translated: CASSQGGSGRGDEQFF. The V gene is TRBV2, the J gene TRBJ2-1; TRBD2 matches 9 bases. V shed 6 bases and J 8 bases; nucleotides not matched to a gene: 14. Germline CDR1 and CDR2: SNHLY and FYNNEI. The CDR3 spans 16 residues.

V and J are TRBV7-2 and TRBJ2-7, with D possibly matching TRBD2 (5 bases). CDR1 and CDR2 (germline): SGHTA, FQGNSA. The CDR3 length is 14 residues. Between the trimmed V and J ends, which lost 2 bases and 6 bases, there was a span of 14 bases. CDR3 in amino acids: CASSLFQAGAEQYF. The CDR3 DNA reads as TGTGCCAGCAGCTTATTTCAGGCGGGCGCCGAGCAGTACTTC.

This chain joins TRBV29-1 and TRBJ2-2, with D tentatively TRBD1 (5 bases). Trimming took 4 bases from V and 2 from J, leaving 8 bases between them. This CDR3 region has 13 residues. In germline, CDR1 is SQVTM, CDR2 ANQGSEA. Written as DNA, the CDR3 is TGCAGCGTTGGGACACTAAACACCGGGGAGCTGTTTTTT. Amino acids: CSVGTLNTGELFF.

This clone occurred once. The chain is built from TRBV5-4 and TRBJ1-2, with TRBD1 matching over 9 bases. Germline V gene sequence: CDR1 SGHNT, CDR2 YYREEE (reference sequence). V was pared by 5 bases and J by 8 bases, with 7 bases of the junction left unmatched. CDR3 length: 13 residues. CDR3 DNA sequence: TGTGCCAGCAGACGTACAGGGGGCGGGGGCTACACCTTC. Amino acids: CASRRTGGGGYTF.

The CDR3 nucleotides read TGTGCCAGCAGACAAACCGTTGGGAGCACTGAAGCTTTCTTT. It specifies CASRQTVGSTEAFF. The rearrangement joins TRBV14 to TRBJ1-1; no definite D call. CDR1 and CDR2 from the germline V gene are SGHDN and FVKESK. Trimming removed 6 bases at V and 4 bases at J, with 15 bases between. This CDR3 is built from 14 residues.

The chain links TRBV28 to TRBJ2-7; D is undetermined. This CDR3 spans 14 amino acids. V gave up 4 bases and J gave up 3 bases, with 13 bases separating them. CDR1 and CDR2 (germline): MDHEN, SYDVKM. The CDR3 bases are TGTGCCAGCAGTTCCCTATCGATTAGCTACGAGCAGTACTTC. It codes for CASSSLSISYEQYF.

The rearrangement uses TRBV7-3 and TRBJ2-5, with D possibly TRBD1 on 5 matching bases. The CDR3 is made up of 15 amino acids. Trimming pared 3 bases from V and 5 bases from J, leaving 16 bases between. CDR1 is SGHTA, CDR2 FQGTGA, per germline. In DNA form, the CDR3 reads TGTGCCAGCAGCTTGGGTTCAGGGCTGCCCGAGACCCAGTACTTC. This sequence encodes CASSLGSGLPETQYF. Supplemented by reference TRBV7-3 and TRBJ2-5, the full variable domain reads GAGVSQTPSNKVTEKGKYVELRCDPISGHTALYWYRQSLGQGPEFLIYFQGTGAADDSGLPNDRFFAVRPEGSVSTLKIQRTERGDSAVYLCASSLGSGLPETQYFGPGTRLLVL.

The chain carries TRBV6-5 and TRBJ2-5; D might be TRBD2 (5 bases). Germline CDR1 MNHEY, CDR2 SVGAGI. The CDR3 is made up of 15 amino acids. Trimming shortened V by 5 bases and J by 3 bases, and 16 bases separated the two germline ends. CDR3 bases: TGTGCCAGCAGTCCTACCGGGATTACGAAAGAGACCCAGTACTTC. Translation gives CASSPTGITKETQYF.

The rearrangement uses TRBV5-1 and TRBJ1-6, with 8 nucleotides matching TRBD1. The V gene's germline CDR1 is SGHRS and CDR2 YFSETQ. V was pared by 4 bases and J by 6 bases, with 6 bases of the junction left unmatched. This CDR3 has 15 residues. In DNA form, the CDR3 reads TGCGCCAGCAGCCCCGAGCAGGGGGCTAATTCACCCCTCCACTTT. Translation: CASSPEQGANSPLHF.

This clone occurred a few times. This chain uses TRBV5-1 with TRBJ2-7; D might be TRBD1 (6 bases). The V gene's germline CDR1 is SGHRS and CDR2 YFSETQ. The CDR3 consists of 14 residues. Trimming removed 0 bases from V and 4 bases from J, with 11 bases in between. CDR3 residues: CASSLVGTPYEQYF. The CDR3 region has the DNA TGCGCCAGCAGCTTGGTAGGGACACCGTACGAGCAGTACTTC. Full variable domain (remainder filled in from reference TRBV5-1 and TRBJ2-7): KAGVTQTPRYLIKTRGQQVTLSCSPISGHRSVSWYQQTPGQGLQFLFEYFSETQRNKGNFPGRFSGRQFSNSRSEMNVSTLELGDSALYLCASSLVGTPYEQYFGPGTRLTVT.

The V and J genes are TRBV5-4 and TRBJ2-7, with 7 bases that match TRBD1. Trimming took 6 bases from V and 7 from J; bases not matched to a gene: 7. Germline V CDR1 and CDR2: SGHNT, YYREEE (reference sequence). This CDR3 is 12 amino acids long. CDR3 coding DNA: TGTGCCAGCACCGCAACAGGGGTTGAGCAGTACTTC. Protein sequence: CASTATGVEQYF.

The chain joins TRBV20-1 to TRBJ2-3; D call uncertain. Trimming removed 6 bases from V and 2 bases from J, with 6 bases in between. Germline V lookup: CDR1 DFQATT, CDR2 SNEGSKA (reference sequence). CDR3 length equals 11 residues. CDR3 nucleotide sequence: TGCAGTGCGGGCCACACAGATACGCAGTATTTT. Residues: CSAGHTDTQYF.

The chain uses TRBV6-5 and TRBJ2-2; D may be TRBD2 (5 bases). Trimming pared 7 bases from V and 3 bases from J, leaving 9 bases between. The CDR3 spans 13 residues. From germline, CDR1 is MNHEY and CDR2 SVGAGI. This CDR3 reads CASTTGDTGELFF. The CDR3 coding sequence is TGTGCCAGCACAACCGGGGACACCGGGGAGCTGTTTTTT.

The rearrangement links TRBV5-4 to TRBJ1-1; D is possibly TRBD1 (6 bases). The V end lost 3 bases, the J end lost 2 bases, and 14 bases lay between the germline ends. CDR3 length equals 15 residues. Germline lookup yields CDR1 SGHNT and CDR2 YYREEE (reference sequence). The CDR3 bases are TGTGCCAGCAGCTCCCAAGTACAGGGTAACACTGAAGCTTTCTTT. The encoded protein is CASSSQVQGNTEAFF.